This paragraph reports one TCR beta chain. The germline V gene has CDR1 SGDLS and CDR2 YYNGEE. The CDR3 sequence is 16 residues long. V lost 4 bases to trimming and J lost 2 bases; unmatched junction nucleotides: 7. The sample is drawn from a study of blood T cell repertoires in COVID-19. On the study more broadly: Spain, Italy and the United States supplied samples that represented acute and convalescent COVID-19. The analysed material was cDNA or gDNA that came from T cells, B-cell-depleted T cells, or PBMCs.

As handled by the study authors: Amplification with reference gene primers provided the estimates of nucleated cell counts. Sequencing was performed with immunoSEQ multiplex PCR; in TCRdb, only in-frame clones are kept and a portion is missing. D and trimming were read from the DNA, whereas the V and J calls and clone size are those reported in that table. The sample lists fewer than 50,000 clones; around nine tenths were seen once. This sequence joins TRBV9 and TRBJ2-5, with 11 bases matching TRBD2. Sequenced input: peripheral blood. This receptor was taken from a man in his 70s with active COVID-19. CDR3 coding DNA: TGTGCCAGCAGCACCGGGACTAGCGGAACACAAGAGACCCAGTACTTC. It yields the protein CASSTGTSGTQETQYF.